The 6 T cell receptor beta chains in this list originate from one sample, sequenced in a study of blood T cell repertoires in COVID-19. The table came from immunoSEQ multiplex PCR; TCRdb's copy has only in-frame clones and leaves some out. The sample carries about 140,000 clones, around 80% recorded once. Sequenced: peripheral blood. The receptor set was obtained from a man in his fifties or sixties with acute or convalescent COVID-19.

This clone was picked up a small number of times. V is TRBV19 and J is TRBJ1-5, with 8 nucleotides matching TRBD1. CDR1 and CDR2 from the germline V gene are LNHDA and SQIVND (reference sequence). CDR3 size: 14 residues. The ends lost 7 bases at V and 2 bases at J; junction bases unmatched: 4. CDR3 sequence (DNA): TGTGCCAGTACAGGGGGCTTGGGCAATCAGCCCCAGCATTTT. It translates to CASTGGLGNQPQHF.

The chain combines TRBV5-1 with TRBJ1-4, with D unresolved. The length of the CDR3 is 13 residues. V was clipped by 6 bases and J by 7 bases, with 13 bases between them. Germline V gene lookup returns CDR1 SGHRS and CDR2 YFSETQ. CDR3 amino acids: CASMRSPGEKLFF. Written as DNA, the CDR3 is TGCGCCAGCATGAGGAGTCCGGGTGAAAAACTGTTTTTT.

This chain joins TRBV20-1 and TRBJ1-6, with D perhaps matching TRBD1 (5 bases). The CDR3 has 13 amino acids. Germline lookup yields CDR1 DFQATT and CDR2 SNEGSKA (reference sequence). Trimming shortened V by 3 bases and J by 6 bases, and 9 bases separated the two germline ends. The CDR3, as DNA: TGCAGTGCTAGTTTGGACACTAATTCACCCCTCCACTTT. This sequence encodes CSASLDTNSPLHF.

This chain connects TRBV5-1 to TRBJ1-4, with TRBD1 identical over 7 bases. The V segment lost 4 bases and the J segment 2 bases; nucleotides outside the gene matches: 5. From germline, CDR1 is SGHRS and CDR2 YFSETQ. This CDR3 is built from 15 residues. Here the CDR3 reads CASSVGQATNEKLFF. As DNA, the CDR3 is TGCGCCAGCAGCGTAGGACAGGCGACTAATGAAAAACTGTTTTTT.

V and J are TRBV5-1 and TRBJ2-6; D unclear. The CDR3 is 15 residues long. Germline values: CDR1 SGHRS, CDR2 YFSETQ. The V gene lost 6 bases and the J gene lost 2 bases, with 12 bases spanning the gap. DNA for the CDR3: TGCGCCAGCACCCCCCCGCAGGCTGGGGCCAACGTCCTGACTTTC. Amino acids: CASTPPQAGANVLTF.

DNA for the CDR3: TGTGCCAGCAGCCAAGGTGCAGGGGGCTATGGCTACACCTTC. It translates to CASSQGAGGYGYTF. The chain couples TRBV3-1 (or the pseudogene TRBV3-2) to TRBJ1-2; 7 bases line up with TRBD1. Losses at the gene ends were 1 base for V and 4 bases for J; bases not matched to a gene: 3. The CDR3 contains 14 residues. Per germline, CDR1 LGHDT and CDR2 YNNKEL (reference sequence).